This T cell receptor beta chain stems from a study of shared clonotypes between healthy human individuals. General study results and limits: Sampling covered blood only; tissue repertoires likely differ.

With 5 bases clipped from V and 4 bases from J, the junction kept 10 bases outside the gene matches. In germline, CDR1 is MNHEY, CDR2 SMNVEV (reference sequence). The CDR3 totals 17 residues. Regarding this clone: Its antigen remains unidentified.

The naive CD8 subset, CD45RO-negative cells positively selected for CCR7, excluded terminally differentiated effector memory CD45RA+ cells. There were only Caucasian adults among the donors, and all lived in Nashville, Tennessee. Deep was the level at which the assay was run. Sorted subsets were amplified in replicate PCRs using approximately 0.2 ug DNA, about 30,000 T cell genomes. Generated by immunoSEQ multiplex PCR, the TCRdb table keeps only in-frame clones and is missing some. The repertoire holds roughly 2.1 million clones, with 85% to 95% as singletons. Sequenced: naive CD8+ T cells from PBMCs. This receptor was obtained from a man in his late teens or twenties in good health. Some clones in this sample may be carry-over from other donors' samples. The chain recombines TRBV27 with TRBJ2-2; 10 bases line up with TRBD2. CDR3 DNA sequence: TGTGCCAGCAGTCCTGGGGCTAGCGGGAGACCCACCGGGGAGCTGTTTTTT. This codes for CASSPGASGRPTGELFF.